This entry concerns a single T cell receptor beta chain. As yet, its antigen is unknown. The sample is drawn from a study of beta chain features in type 1 diabetes. Germline lookup yields CDR1 SNHLY and CDR2 FYNNEI. The CDR3 has 16 residues. V was clipped by 2 bases and J by 7 bases; unmatched bases: 11. The entirety of the isolated RNA underwent reverse transcription, so expressed TCRB transcripts were sequenced. Here immunoSEQ multiplex PCR was the method, and the copy in TCRdb shows in-frame clones only, minus some. Of roughly 150,000 clones listed, roughly 65% are singletons. Study results and limitations: Type 1 diabetes patients had TCRB CDR3s that were shorter (moderately but significantly so) in all four CD4+ subsets. Overrepresentation of cells with high TCR expression could result from cDNA sequencing.

The sample comprised naive CD4+ T cells from blood. The V and J genes are TRBV2 and TRBJ2-5; the match to TRBD2 covers 9 bases. The clonotype originates from a man aged 30-40 years with type 1 diabetes. DNA for the CDR3: TGTGCCAGCAGTGAATGGGATAGCGGGGGAGGCGGGACCCAGTACTTC. As protein: CASSEWDSGGGGTQYF.